This entry lists 31 T cell receptor beta chains sequenced from one sample in a study of CD8+ T cells in alopecia areata. Investigators isolated RNA and reverse transcribed it into cDNA to act as the sequencing template. Assay: immunoSEQ multiplex PCR; the TCRdb copy retains only in-frame clones and omits some. The profile shows 180,000 or so clones, roughly 60% of them singletons. Sequenced here: CD4+ T cells sorted from blood, sampled at week 0. The receptors come from a human donor with alopecia areata.

The rearrangement uses TRBV13 and TRBJ2-5, with D perhaps given as TRBD1 or TRBD2 (5 bases each). The CDR3 loop spans 14 amino acids. Trimming pared 3 bases from V and 1 base from J, leaving 9 bases between. Germline-derived CDR1 and CDR2 are PRHDT and FYEKMQ (reference sequence). The CDR3 here is CASSFGTLQETQYF. CDR3 in DNA: TGTGCCAGCAGCTTCGGGACCCTCCAAGAGACCCAGTACTTC.

V gene TRBV30 combines with J gene TRBJ2-7; D is tentatively TRBD1 or TRBD2 (5 bases each). Germline CDR1 is GTSNPN and CDR2 is SVGIG (reference sequence). The CDR3 is 13 amino acids. The CDR3 DNA is TGTGCACTGAGGGCAGGGCCGGGACCCGGGCAGTACTTC. Translated, it gives CALRAGPGPGQYF.

The chain carries TRBV2 and TRBJ1-5, with D tentatively TRBD1 (6 bases). The CDR3 has 15 residues. Trimming removed 5 bases from V and 1 base from J, with 12 bases in between. Looked up from germline, CDR1 is SNHLY and CDR2 is FYNNEI. The CDR3 nucleotides read TGTGCCAGCAGTTCAGGGGCGGCGAGCAATCAGCCCCAGCATTTT. This gives the protein CASSSGAASNQPQHF.

The V and J genes are TRBV30 and TRBJ1-1; maybe TRBD1 (6 bases). V gave up 2 bases and J gave up 1 base, with 8 bases separating them. The germline gives CDR1 GTSNPN, CDR2 SVGIG (reference sequence). The CDR3 is 13 amino acids. CDR3 region: CAWSMTGNTEAFF. The CDR3 nucleotides are TGTGCCTGGAGTATGACAGGGAACACTGAAGCTTTCTTT. The complete variable domain, with remaining parts taken from reference TRBV30 and TRBJ1-1, reads SQTIHQWPATLVQPVGSPLSLECTVEGTSNPNLYWYRQAAGRGLQLLFYSVGIGQISSEVPQNLSASRPQDRQFILSSKKLLLSDSGFYLCAWSMTGNTEAFFGQGTRLTVV.

This clone has a handful of counts. The chain joins TRBV29-1 to TRBJ2-7; 7 nucleotides align to TRBD1. Unmatched junction bases numbered 7, after V lost 1 base and J lost 4 bases. CDR3 length equals 14 residues. From germline, CDR1 is SQVTM and CDR2 ANQGSEA. The CDR3 sequence: CSVEVKGAGYEQYF. CDR3 DNA: TGCAGCGTTGAAGTGAAGGGGGCTGGTTACGAGCAGTACTTC.

V usage is TRBV5-6 and J usage is TRBJ1-6; a possible D gene is TRBD1 (6 bases). Trimming removed 4 bases from V and 4 bases from J, with 9 bases in between. The CDR3 loop spans 14 amino acids. CDR1 and CDR2 (germline): SGHDT, YYEEEE. CDR3 sequence reads: CASSRTEYNSPLHF. In nucleotides, the CDR3 is TGTGCCAGCAGCCGGACAGAGTATAATTCACCCCTCCACTTT. The whole variable domain, remainder taken from reference TRBV5-6 and TRBJ1-6, is DAGVTQSPTHLIKTRGQQVTLRCSPKSGHDTVSWYQQALGQGPQFIFQYYEEEERQRGNFPDRFSGHQFPNYSSELNVNALLLGDSALYLCASSRTEYNSPLHFGNGTRLTVT.

This clone was observed at least ten times. J is TRBJ2-5 and V is TRBV7-2; D unresolved. Trimming removed 0 bases from V and 5 bases from J, with 10 bases in between. The CDR3 extends over 14 amino acids. The V gene's germline CDR1 is SGHTA and CDR2 FQGNSA. The CDR3 DNA reads as TGTGCCAGCAGCTTAGCAGGTGGAATGGAGACCCAGTACTTC. Translating gives CASSLAGGMETQYF.

The chain recombines TRBV7-2 with TRBJ2-5, with TRBD1 matching 8 bases. Germline CDR1 reads SGHTA; CDR2 reads FQGNSA. CDR3 length equals 14 residues. The V gene end was trimmed by 5 bases and the J gene end by 4 bases; junction bases not matched to a gene: 6. The CDR3 reads CASSTGQGGETQYF. CDR3 sequence (DNA): TGTGCCAGCAGCACTGGACAGGGAGGAGAGACCCAGTACTTC.

This chain connects TRBV7-2 to TRBJ1-1; D not resolved. From germline, CDR1 is SGHTA and CDR2 FQGNSA. V was clipped by 1 base and J by 1 base, with 7 bases between them. CDR3 length: 14 amino acids. The CDR3 reads CASSLVAQNTEAFF. In DNA form, the CDR3 reads TGTGCCAGCAGCTTAGTGGCCCAGAACACTGAAGCTTTCTTT.

The chain has TRBV4-3 and TRBJ2-7, with 10 positions matching TRBD2. Germline V gives CDR1 LGHNA, CDR2 YSLEER. This CDR3 region has 17 residues. V lost 1 base, J lost 7 bases, and 13 bases stayed unmatched. CDR3 nucleotide sequence: TGCGCCAGCAGCCAAGCGCACCTAGCGGGGGTTAGTGATGAGCAGTACTTC. Amino acid sequence: CASSQAHLAGVSDEQYF.

V and J are TRBV6-6 and TRBJ1-1; D is unclear. CDR1 MNHNY and CDR2 SVGAGI come from the germline V gene (reference sequence). The CDR3 extends over 14 amino acids. V was clipped by 2 bases and J by 1 base, with 8 bases between them. CDR3 amino acids: CASSYDKSNTEAFF. The CDR3 region has the DNA TGTGCCAGCAGTTACGATAAGTCGAACACTGAAGCTTTCTTT.

The rearrangement joins TRBV29-1 to TRBJ1-1, with unresolved D. The germline V gene encodes CDR1 SQVTM and CDR2 ANQGSEA. The V end lost 6 bases, the J end lost 4 bases, and 21 bases lay between the germline ends. The CDR3 is 15 amino acids. CDR3 amino acids: CSVPRSEITPTEAFF. The CDR3 DNA is TGCAGCGTACCACGCTCGGAGATTACCCCCACTGAAGCTTTCTTT.

The chain links TRBV2 to TRBJ2-2, with TRBD1 matching 7 bases. This CDR3 has 15 amino acids. J gave up 0 bases and V 6 bases, and 4 bases lay outside the gene matches. Germline V gives CDR1 SNHLY, CDR2 FYNNEI. The CDR3 reads CASSETGTNTGELFF. The DNA of the CDR3 is TGTGCCAGCAGCGAGACAGGGACGAACACCGGGGAGCTGTTTTTT.

The rearrangement links TRBV6-5 to TRBJ2-3; possibly TRBD2 for D (7 bases). Germline V CDR1 and CDR2: MNHEY, SVGAGI. The CDR3 extends over 14 amino acids. V lost 6 bases to trimming and J lost 11 bases, with 21 bases between them. For the CDR3, the DNA is TGTGCCAGCAGGCTGGCGGGGGCAAAAGGCAGGCAGTATTTT. Encoded protein: CASRLAGAKGRQYF.

The V call is TRBV29-1, the J call TRBJ1-5, with D possibly being TRBD1 (5 bases). V was trimmed by 6 bases and J by 8 bases, leaving 17 bases between them. CDR3 length: 13 amino acids. Germline V gene lookup returns CDR1 SQVTM and CDR2 ANQGSEA. The DNA for the CDR3 is TGCAGCGTAGGTGACGGGGCCTGGGAGCCCCAGCATTTT. It yields the protein CSVGDGAWEPQHF.

The chain carries TRBV2 and TRBJ2-1; weak D call: TRBD1 (6 bases). This CDR3 region has 13 residues. Germline lookup yields CDR1 SNHLY and CDR2 FYNNEI. Trimming stripped 5 bases from V and 6 bases from J, with 11 bases between. The CDR3: CASSYQGINEQFF. In DNA form, the CDR3 reads TGTGCCAGCAGTTATCAGGGGATCAATGAGCAGTTCTTC. Together with reference TRBV2 and TRBJ2-1, the CDR3 gives the full variable domain: EPEVTQTPSHQVTQMGQEVILRCVPISNHLYFYWYRQILGQKVEFLVSFYNNEISEKSEIFDDQFSVERPDGSNFTLKIRSTKLEDSAMYFCASSYQGINEQFFGPGTRLTVL.

This clone has only a few counts. The chain links TRBV18 to TRBJ2-3; 7 bases align to TRBD1. The germline V gene encodes CDR1 KGHSH and CDR2 LQKENI. Germline trimming cut 0 bases from V and 1 base from J; bases unmatched to any gene: 10. This CDR3 has 18 amino acids. CDR3 in DNA: TGTGCCAGCTCACCACCGTACCTGCAGGGGGTTGGCACAGATACGCAGTATTTT. Amino acid sequence: CASSPPYLQGVGTDTQYF.

The V call is TRBV27, the J call TRBJ1-5, with 10 bases fitting TRBD1. From germline, CDR1 is MNHEY and CDR2 SMNVEV (reference sequence). The CDR3 covers 15 residues. J gave up 5 bases and V 5 bases, and 6 bases lay outside the gene matches. In DNA, the CDR3 is TGTGCCAGCAGTCCCTACGACAGGGGGCATCAGCCCCAGCATTTT. This sequence encodes CASSPYDRGHQPQHF.

The chain employs TRBV10-3 and TRBJ1-2, with TRBD1 matching over 8 bases. This CDR3 is 15 amino acids long. CDR1 is ENHRY and CDR2 is SYGVKD in the germline V gene. The V and J ends lost 7 bases and 4 bases, in that order; junction bases with no gene match: 11. CDR3 in amino acids: CAITEGTGGLYGYTF. In nucleotides, the CDR3 is TGTGCCATCACCGAGGGAACAGGGGGGCTCTATGGCTACACCTTC.

The chain recombines TRBV14 with TRBJ1-2; tentative D call: TRBD1 (6 bases). Trimming cost V 4 bases and J 4 bases, with 13 bases left between them. Germline V gives CDR1 SGHDN, CDR2 FVKESK. The CDR3 extends over 14 amino acids. CDR3 DNA sequence: TGTGCCAGCAGCCTAGAGGGGGGCGCCTATGGCTACACCTTC. Amino acids: CASSLEGGAYGYTF. Together with reference TRBV14 and TRBJ1-2, the CDR3 gives the full variable domain: EAGVTQFPSHSVIEKGQTVTLRCDPISGHDNLYWYRRVMGKEIKFLLHFVKESKQDESGMPNNRFLAERTGGTYSTLKVQPAELEDSGVYFCASSLEGGAYGYTFGSGTRLTVV.

The rearrangement links TRBV29-1 to TRBJ2-1, with a possible D match to TRBD1 (5 bases). The CDR3 consists of 12 residues. Germline lookup yields CDR1 SQVTM and CDR2 ANQGSEA. V was trimmed by 0 bases and J by 15 bases, leaving 15 bases between them. The CDR3 sequence is CSVEESGQGRFF. DNA of the CDR3: TGCAGCGTTGAAGAGTCCGGGCAGGGAAGGTTCTTC.

This clone came up a few times. CDR3 sequence reads: CASNPQGLTGELFF. CDR3 in DNA: TGTGCCAGCAACCCCCAAGGGTTAACCGGGGAGCTGTTTTTT. The genes are TRBV2 and TRBJ2-2, with D unclear. This CDR3 has 14 amino acids. Trimming left V 7 bases short and J 5 bases short, with 14 bases between. CDR1 is SNHLY, CDR2 FYNNEI, per germline.

There are a few counts of this clone. The chain links TRBV6-1 to TRBJ2-3; perhaps TRBD1 as D (6 bases). The V gene's germline CDR1 is MNHNS and CDR2 SASEGT. V was clipped by 5 bases and J by 3 bases, with 15 bases between them. The CDR3 is 15 residues long. CDR3 coding DNA: TGTGCCAGCAGTAGAGAGGGGGTGCGTACAGATACGCAGTATTTT. This gives the protein CASSREGVRTDTQYF.

This sequence joins TRBV4-3 and TRBJ1-4; D is possibly TRBD1 (5 bases). This CDR3 comprises 15 residues. V lost 4 bases, J lost 10 bases, and 19 bases lay in between. Germline V gene sequence: CDR1 LGHNA, CDR2 YSLEER. The CDR3 reads CASSPLGASAGKLFF. The DNA for the CDR3 is TGCGCCAGCAGCCCCTTAGGGGCCTCGGCTGGAAAACTGTTTTTT.

The chain has TRBV4-3 and TRBJ1-1, with D possibly being TRBD1 (5 bases). Germline CDR1 reads LGHNA; CDR2 reads YSLEER. The CDR3 extends over 16 amino acids. V was pared by 3 bases and J by 11 bases, with 25 bases between. The CDR3 coding sequence is TGCGCCAGCAGCCAGGGGACGGGCCCTGCAATCCTAAGCGCTTTCTTT. Translation: CASSQGTGPAILSAFF.

This clone was seen just once. The rearrangement links TRBV9 to TRBJ2-4; 10 nucleotides line up with TRBD1. CDR3 size: 14 residues. Germline values: CDR1 SGDLS, CDR2 YYNGEE. The ends lost 2 bases at V and 7 bases at J; junction bases unmatched: 3. The CDR3 protein is CASSVTGQGNIQYF. DNA for the CDR3: TGTGCCAGCAGCGTGACGGGACAGGGGAACATTCAGTACTTC.

This clone showed up just a few times. The V and J genes are TRBV4-1 and TRBJ1-4, with no clear D. Trimming stripped 4 bases from V and 7 bases from J, with 16 bases between. The germline gives CDR1 MGHRA, CDR2 YSYEKL. The CDR3 runs 15 residues. Here the CDR3 reads CASSPLGGYSEKLFF. CDR3 in DNA: TGCGCCAGCAGCCCCCTGGGTGGGTATAGTGAAAAACTGTTTTTT.

The chain combines TRBV14 with TRBJ2-6; TRBD1 is a possible D gene (6 bases). CDR1 and CDR2 (germline): SGHDN, FVKESK. This CDR3 is built from 16 residues. Between the trimmed V and J ends, which lost 4 bases and 2 bases, there was a span of 12 bases. The CDR3 DNA reads TGTGCCAGCAGCCCGCACAGGGTTGCTGGGGCCAACGTCCTGACTTTC. Its protein product is CASSPHRVAGANVLTF.

The gene calls are TRBV6-5 and TRBJ1-6; D unclear. This CDR3 spans 13 amino acids. CDR1 is MNHEY and CDR2 is SVGAGI in the germline V gene. With 7 bases removed from V and 9 bases from J, the gap between germline ends came to 13 bases. The CDR3 is CASTKSLVSPLHF. The CDR3 region has the DNA TGTGCCAGCACTAAGAGTTTGGTTTCACCCCTCCACTTT.

The chain couples TRBV2 to TRBJ1-4, with no clear D. V lost 2 bases and J lost 8, with 12 bases in between. Germline CDR1 SNHLY, CDR2 FYNNEI. The CDR3 has 14 residues. The CDR3 loop is CASSERSGWEKLFF. In DNA form, the CDR3 reads TGTGCCAGCAGTGAACGATCCGGGTGGGAAAAACTGTTTTTT.

The gene calls are TRBV29-1 and TRBJ2-3; D call uncertain. Germline CDR1 and CDR2: SQVTM and ANQGSEA. Trimming cost V 1 base and J 2 bases, with 7 bases left between them. This CDR3 is 13 amino acids long. CDR3 DNA: TGCAGCGTTGAAGGACAAACCACAGATACGCAGTATTTT. Translated, it gives CSVEGQTTDTQYF.